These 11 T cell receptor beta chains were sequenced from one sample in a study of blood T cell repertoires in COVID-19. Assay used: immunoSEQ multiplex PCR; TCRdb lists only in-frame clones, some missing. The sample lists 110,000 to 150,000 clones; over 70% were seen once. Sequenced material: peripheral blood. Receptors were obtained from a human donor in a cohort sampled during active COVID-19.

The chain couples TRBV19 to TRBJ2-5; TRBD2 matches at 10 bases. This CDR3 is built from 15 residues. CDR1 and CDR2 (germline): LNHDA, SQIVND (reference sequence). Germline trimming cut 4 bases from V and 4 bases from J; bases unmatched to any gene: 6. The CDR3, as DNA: TGTGCCAGTAGTACCACAGCGGGAGGGGGAGAGACCCAGTACTTC. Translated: CASSTTAGGGETQYF.

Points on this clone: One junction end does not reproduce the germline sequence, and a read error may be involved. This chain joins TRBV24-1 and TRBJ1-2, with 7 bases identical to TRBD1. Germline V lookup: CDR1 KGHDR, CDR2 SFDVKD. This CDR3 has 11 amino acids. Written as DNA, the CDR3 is TGTGCCACCAGTGACTCACAGGGGTTCGCCTTC. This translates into CATSDSQGFAF.

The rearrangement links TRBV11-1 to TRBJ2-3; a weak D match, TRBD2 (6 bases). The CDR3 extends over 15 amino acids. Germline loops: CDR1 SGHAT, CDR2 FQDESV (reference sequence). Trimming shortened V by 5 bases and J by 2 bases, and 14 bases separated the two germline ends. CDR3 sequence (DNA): TGTGCCAGCAGCCGCGGACCGGGGGACACAGATACGCAGTATTTT. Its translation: CASSRGPGDTDTQYF.

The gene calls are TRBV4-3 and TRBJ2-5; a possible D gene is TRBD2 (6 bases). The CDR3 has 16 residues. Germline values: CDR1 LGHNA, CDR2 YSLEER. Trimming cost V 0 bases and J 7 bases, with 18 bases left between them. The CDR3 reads CASSQDRAGRARTQYF. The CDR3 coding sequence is TGCGCCAGCAGCCAAGATCGTGCCGGGAGAGCCAGGACCCAGTACTTC.

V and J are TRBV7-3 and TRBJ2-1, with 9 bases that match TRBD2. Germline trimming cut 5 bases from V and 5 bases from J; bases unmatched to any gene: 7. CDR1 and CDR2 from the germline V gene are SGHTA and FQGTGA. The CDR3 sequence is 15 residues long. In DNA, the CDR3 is TGTGCCAGCAGCCCCTGGACTAGCGCCAACAATGAGCAGTTCTTC. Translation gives CASSPWTSANNEQFF.

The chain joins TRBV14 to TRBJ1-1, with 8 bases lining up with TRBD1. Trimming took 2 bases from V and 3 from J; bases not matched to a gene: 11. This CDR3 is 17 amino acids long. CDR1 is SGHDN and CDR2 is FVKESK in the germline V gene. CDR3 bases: TGTGCCAGCAGCCAAATCAGGACAGGGTTGAAGGACACTGAAGCTTTCTTT. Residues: CASSQIRTGLKDTEAFF.

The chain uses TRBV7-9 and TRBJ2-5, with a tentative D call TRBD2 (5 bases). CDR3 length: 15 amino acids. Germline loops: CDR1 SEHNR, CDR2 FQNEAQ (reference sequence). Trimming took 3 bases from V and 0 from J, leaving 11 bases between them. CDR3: CASSFGLEYQETQYF. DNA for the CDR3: TGTGCCAGCAGCTTCGGACTGGAGTACCAAGAGACCCAGTACTTC.

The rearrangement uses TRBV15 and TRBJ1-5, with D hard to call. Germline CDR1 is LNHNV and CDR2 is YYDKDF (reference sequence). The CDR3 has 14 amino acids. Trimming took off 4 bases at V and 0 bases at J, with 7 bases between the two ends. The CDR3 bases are TGTGCCACCAGCACGAGTTATAGCAATCAGCCCCAGCATTTT. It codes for CATSTSYSNQPQHF.

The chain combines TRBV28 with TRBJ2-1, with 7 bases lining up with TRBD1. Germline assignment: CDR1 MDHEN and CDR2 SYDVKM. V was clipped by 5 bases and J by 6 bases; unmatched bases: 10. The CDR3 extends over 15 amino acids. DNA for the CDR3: TGTGCCAGCAGTCCTAGGGGGCGCGGTGGCAATGAGCAGTTCTTC. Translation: CASSPRGRGGNEQFF.

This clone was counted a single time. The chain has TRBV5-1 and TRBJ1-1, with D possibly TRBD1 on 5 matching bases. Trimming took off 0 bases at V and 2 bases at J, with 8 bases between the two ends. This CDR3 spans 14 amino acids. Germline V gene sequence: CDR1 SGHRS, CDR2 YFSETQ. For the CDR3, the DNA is TGCGCCAGCAGCTTGGTGGGGGGAAACACTGAAGCTTTCTTT. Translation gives CASSLVGGNTEAFF. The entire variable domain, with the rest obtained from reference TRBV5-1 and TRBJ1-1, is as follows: KAGVTQTPRYLIKTRGQQVTLSCSPISGHRSVSWYQQTPGQGLQFLFEYFSETQRNKGNFPGRFSGRQFSNSRSEMNVSTLELGDSALYLCASSLVGGNTEAFFGQGTRLTVV.

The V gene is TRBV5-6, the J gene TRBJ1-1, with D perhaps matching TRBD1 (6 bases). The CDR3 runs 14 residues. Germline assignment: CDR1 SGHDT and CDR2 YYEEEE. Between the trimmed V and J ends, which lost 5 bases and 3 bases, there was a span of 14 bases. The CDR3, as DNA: TGTGCCAGCAGAGAGGGGGGGCGGTACACTGAAGCTTTCTTT. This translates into CASREGGRYTEAFF.